Included here is one T cell receptor beta chain sequence, with context. Its specificity is unknown. Germline lookup yields CDR1 SGHTA and CDR2 FQGNSA. The CDR3 extends over 13 amino acids. Trimming took 5 bases from V and 9 from J, leaving 11 bases between them. These data come from a study of vaccination and CD4 T cells after COVID-19. As to treatment: roughly nine-day PBMC culture with coronavirus spike peptide pools or control peptides (ViraFEST assay). Cultured CD4+ T cell DNA underwent sequencing with the Oncomine TCR Beta short-read assay. Genomic DNA was extracted from cultured CD4+ T cells. TCRdb processed the PCR reads anew with MiXCR; each CDR3 protein has one entry. In the table there are 15,000 or so distinct CDR3 sequences, 45% to 65% of which are singletons.

Sequencing was performed on CD4+ T cells from blood, cultured in vitro. The chain couples TRBV7-2 to TRBJ1-6; perhaps TRBD1 as D (6 bases). The receptor's source is a human donor who had recovered from COVID-19. In DNA, the CDR3 is TGTGCCAGCAGCATAACAGGGTTTTCACCCCTCCACTTT. Protein: CASSITGFSPLHF.